The clone carrying this TCR beta chain came up once. The data derive from a study of blood T cell repertoires in COVID-19. As for the study in general: Sample material is recorded as cDNA or gDNA derived from T cells, B-cell-depleted T cells, or PBMCs.

The CDR3 length is 16 residues. Germline assignment: CDR1 LGHNT and CDR2 FRNRAP. Trimming shortened V by 3 bases and J by 2 bases, and 15 bases separated the two germline ends. Measured with immunoSEQ multiplex PCR; TCRdb has only the in-frame clones, and not every one. The data contain about 190,000 clones, approximately 90% of them seen just once; the ten biggest clones take up approximately 4%. The chain joins TRBV12-5 to TRBJ2-3; TRBD1 is a possible D gene (5 bases). What was sequenced was peripheral blood. The sequence came from a human donor in a cohort sampled during active COVID-19. The CDR3 region is CASGLLKSRDTDTQYF. For the CDR3, the DNA is TGTGCTAGTGGTTTATTGAAAAGCAGGGACACAGATACGCAGTATTTT.